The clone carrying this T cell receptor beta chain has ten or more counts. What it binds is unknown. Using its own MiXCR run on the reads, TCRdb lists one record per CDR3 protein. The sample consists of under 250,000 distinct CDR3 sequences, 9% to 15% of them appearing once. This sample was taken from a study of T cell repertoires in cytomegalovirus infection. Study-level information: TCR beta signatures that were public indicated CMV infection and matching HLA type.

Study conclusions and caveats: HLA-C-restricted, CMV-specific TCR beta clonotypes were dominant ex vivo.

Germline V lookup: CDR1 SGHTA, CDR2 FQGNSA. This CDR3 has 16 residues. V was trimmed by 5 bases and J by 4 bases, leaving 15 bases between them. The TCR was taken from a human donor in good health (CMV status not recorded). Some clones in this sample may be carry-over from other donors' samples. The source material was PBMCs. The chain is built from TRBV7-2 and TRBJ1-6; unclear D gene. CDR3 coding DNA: TGTGCCAGCAGCCGCGAACAAGGAGGGTATAATTCACCCCTCCACTTT. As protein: CASSREQGGYNSPLHF.